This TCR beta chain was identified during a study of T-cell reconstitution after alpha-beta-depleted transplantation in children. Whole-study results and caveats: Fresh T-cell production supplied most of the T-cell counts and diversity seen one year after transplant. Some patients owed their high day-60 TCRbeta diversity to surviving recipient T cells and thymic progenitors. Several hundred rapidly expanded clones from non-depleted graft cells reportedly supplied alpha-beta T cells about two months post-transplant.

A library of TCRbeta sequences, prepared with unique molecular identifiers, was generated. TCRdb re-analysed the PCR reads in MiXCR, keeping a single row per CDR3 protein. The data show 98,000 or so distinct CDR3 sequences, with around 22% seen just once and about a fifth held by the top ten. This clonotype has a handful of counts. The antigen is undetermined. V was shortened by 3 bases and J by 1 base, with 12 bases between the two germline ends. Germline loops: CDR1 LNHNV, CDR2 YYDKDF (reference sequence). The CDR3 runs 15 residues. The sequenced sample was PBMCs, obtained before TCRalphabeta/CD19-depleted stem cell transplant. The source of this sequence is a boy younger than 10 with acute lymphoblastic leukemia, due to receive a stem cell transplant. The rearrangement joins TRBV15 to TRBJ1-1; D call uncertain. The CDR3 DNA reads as TGTGCCACCAGCAGTGGCGGATCCTGGAACACTGAAGCTTTCTTT. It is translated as CATSSGGSWNTEAFF.